This TCR beta chain came from a study of shared clonotypes between healthy human individuals. Some clones are missing from TCRdb's copy, which holds only in-frame ones; the method was immunoSEQ multiplex PCR. The sample consists of 1.5 million to 2.5 million clones, roughly 95% of them appearing once. CD45RO-negative cells were positively selected for CCR7, leaving out terminally differentiated effector memory CD45RA+ cells. V was cut by 0 bases and J by 9 bases, with 9 bases left in between. The CDR3 is made up of 13 amino acids. CDR1 is MGHRA and CDR2 is YSYEKL in the germline V gene. This TCR came from a man aged 18 to 30 in good health. The specimen was naive CD8+ T cells sorted from blood. The chain links TRBV4-1 to TRBJ2-1; D is ambiguous. CDR3 in amino acids: CASSQDKAVEQFF. CDR3 nucleotides: TGCGCCAGCAGCCAAGATAAGGCAGTTGAGCAGTTCTTC.